Described below is a single TCR beta chain sequence and its context. Its antigen is unidentified. The sample originates from a study of blood T cells in healthy people across ages. The CDR3 sequence is 15 residues long. In germline, CDR1 is KGHDR, CDR2 SFDVKD. V was pared by 0 bases and J by 1 base, with 5 bases between. Peripheral blood was drawn, about 9.1 milliliters per donor. Findings and caveats of the study: Higher diversity and more naive CD4+ cells were features of long-lived donors, compared to aged donors. Roughly linearly, TCR beta diversity per million T cells fell as age increased.

For the second PCR, which ran for about 7 to 11 cycles, a sample-barcoded 5' primer and a J-beta primer mix were used. All cDNA molecules were each tagged by a template-switch adaptor with 12 random nucleotides. One entry per CDR3 protein, called by TCRdb with MiXCR from the 5' RACE reads. In the table there are some 900,000 distinct CDR3 sequences, about 48% of which are singletons. Sequencing used blood. The clonotype was recovered from a young man in good health. This chain joins TRBV24-1 and TRBJ2-2; unclear D gene. The CDR3 spells CATSDLRRNTGELFF. CDR3 sequence (DNA): TGTGCCACCAGTGATTTGAGGCGGAACACCGGGGAGCTGTTTTTT.